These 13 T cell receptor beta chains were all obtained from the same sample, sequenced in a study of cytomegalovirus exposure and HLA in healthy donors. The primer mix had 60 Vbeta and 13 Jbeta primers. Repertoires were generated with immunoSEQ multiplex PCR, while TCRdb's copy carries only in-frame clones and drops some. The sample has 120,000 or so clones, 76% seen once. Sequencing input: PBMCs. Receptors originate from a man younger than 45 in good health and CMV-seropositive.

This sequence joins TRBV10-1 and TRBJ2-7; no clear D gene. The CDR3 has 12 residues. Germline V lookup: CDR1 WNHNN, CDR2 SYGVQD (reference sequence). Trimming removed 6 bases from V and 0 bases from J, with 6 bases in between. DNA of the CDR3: TGCGCCAGCAGCGCTAGCTCCTACGAGCAGTACTTC. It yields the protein CASSASSYEQYF.

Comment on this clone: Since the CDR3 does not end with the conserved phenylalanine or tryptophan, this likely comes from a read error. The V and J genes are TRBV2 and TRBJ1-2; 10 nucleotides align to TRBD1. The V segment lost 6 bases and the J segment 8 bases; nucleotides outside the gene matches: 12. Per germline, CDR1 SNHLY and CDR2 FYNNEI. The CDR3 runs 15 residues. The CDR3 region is CASSPSGTGVVGYTY. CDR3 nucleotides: TGTGCCAGCAGCCCCAGTGGGACAGGGGTTGTAGGCTACACCTAC.

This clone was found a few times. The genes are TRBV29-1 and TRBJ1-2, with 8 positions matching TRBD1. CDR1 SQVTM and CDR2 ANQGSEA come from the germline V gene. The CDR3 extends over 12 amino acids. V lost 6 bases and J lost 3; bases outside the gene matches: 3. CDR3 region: CSVPQGDYGYTF. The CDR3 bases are TGCAGCGTCCCACAGGGGGACTATGGCTACACCTTC.

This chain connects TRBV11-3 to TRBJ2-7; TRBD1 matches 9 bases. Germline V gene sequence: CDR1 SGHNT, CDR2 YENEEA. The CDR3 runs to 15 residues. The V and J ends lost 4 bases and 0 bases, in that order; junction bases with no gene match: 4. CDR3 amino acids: CASSSGTGNSYEQYF. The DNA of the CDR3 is TGTGCCAGCAGCTCCGGGACAGGGAACTCCTACGAGCAGTACTTC.

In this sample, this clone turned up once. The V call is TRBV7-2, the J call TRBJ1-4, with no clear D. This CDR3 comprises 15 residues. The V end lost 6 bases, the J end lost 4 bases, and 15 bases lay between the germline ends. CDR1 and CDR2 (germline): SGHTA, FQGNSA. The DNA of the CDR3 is TGTGCCAGCAGACCATCTCCTCAGGTTAATGAAAAACTGTTTTTT. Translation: CASRPSPQVNEKLFF. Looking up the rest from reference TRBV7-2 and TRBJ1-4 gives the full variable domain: GAGVSQSPSNKVTEKGKDVELRCDPISGHTALYWYRQSLGQGLEFLIYFQGNSAPDKSGLPSDRFSAERTGGSVSTLTIQRTQQEDSAVYLCASRPSPQVNEKLFFGSGTQLSVL.

The CDR3 coding sequence is TGTGCCAGCAGCTTAGTTGACTATAGGGACATTCAGTACTTC. It specifies CASSLVDYRDIQYF. The chain joins TRBV7-2 to TRBJ2-4, with D possibly matching TRBD2 (5 bases). The V end lost 1 base, the J end lost 8 bases, and 12 bases lay between the germline ends. Germline lookup yields CDR1 SGHTA and CDR2 FQGNSA. This CDR3 is built from 14 residues.

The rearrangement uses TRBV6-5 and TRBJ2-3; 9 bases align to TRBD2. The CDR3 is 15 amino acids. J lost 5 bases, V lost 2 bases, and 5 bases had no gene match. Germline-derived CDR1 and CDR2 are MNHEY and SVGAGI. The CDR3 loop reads CASSYMAGGVDTQYF. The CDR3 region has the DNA TGTGCCAGCAGTTACATGGCGGGGGGGGTAGATACGCAGTATTTT.

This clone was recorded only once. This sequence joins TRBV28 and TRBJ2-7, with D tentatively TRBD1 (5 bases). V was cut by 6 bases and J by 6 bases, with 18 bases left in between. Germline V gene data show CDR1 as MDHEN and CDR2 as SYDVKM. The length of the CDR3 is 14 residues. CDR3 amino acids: CASSSPQGSGEQYF. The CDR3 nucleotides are TGTGCCAGCAGCTCCCCCCAGGGTTCCGGCGAGCAGTACTTC.

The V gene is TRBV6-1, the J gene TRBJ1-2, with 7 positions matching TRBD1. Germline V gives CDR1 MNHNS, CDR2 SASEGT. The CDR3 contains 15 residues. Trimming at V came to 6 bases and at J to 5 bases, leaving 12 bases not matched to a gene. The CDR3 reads CASREGASLWYGYTF. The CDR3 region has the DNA TGTGCCAGCAGGGAGGGGGCCTCCCTGTGGTATGGCTACACCTTC.

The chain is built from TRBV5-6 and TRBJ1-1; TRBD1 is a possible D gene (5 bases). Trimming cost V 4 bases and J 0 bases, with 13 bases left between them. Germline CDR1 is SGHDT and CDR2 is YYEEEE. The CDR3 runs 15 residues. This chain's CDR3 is CASSPLGGMNTEAFF. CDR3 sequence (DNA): TGTGCCAGCAGCCCCCTCGGGGGGATGAACACTGAAGCTTTCTTT.

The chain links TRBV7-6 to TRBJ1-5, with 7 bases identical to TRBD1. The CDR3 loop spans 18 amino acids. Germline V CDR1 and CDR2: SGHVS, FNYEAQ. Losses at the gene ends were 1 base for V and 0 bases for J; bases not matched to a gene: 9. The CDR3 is CASSLERQGSNSNQPQHF. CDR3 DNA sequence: TGTGCCAGCAGCTTAGAAAGACAGGGATCGAATAGCAATCAGCCCCAGCATTTT.

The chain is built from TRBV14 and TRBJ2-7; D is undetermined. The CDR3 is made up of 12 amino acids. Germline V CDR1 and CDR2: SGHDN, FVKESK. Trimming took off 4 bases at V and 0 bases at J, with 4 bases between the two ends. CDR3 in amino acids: CASSLHSYEQYF. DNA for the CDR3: TGTGCCAGCAGCCTTCACTCCTACGAGCAGTACTTC.

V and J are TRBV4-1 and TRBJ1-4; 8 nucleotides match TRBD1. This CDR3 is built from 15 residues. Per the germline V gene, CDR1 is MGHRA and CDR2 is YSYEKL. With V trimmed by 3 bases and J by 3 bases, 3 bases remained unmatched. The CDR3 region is CASSQTQGANEKLFF. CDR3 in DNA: TGCGCCAGCAGCCAGACACAGGGGGCTAATGAAAAACTGTTTTTT.